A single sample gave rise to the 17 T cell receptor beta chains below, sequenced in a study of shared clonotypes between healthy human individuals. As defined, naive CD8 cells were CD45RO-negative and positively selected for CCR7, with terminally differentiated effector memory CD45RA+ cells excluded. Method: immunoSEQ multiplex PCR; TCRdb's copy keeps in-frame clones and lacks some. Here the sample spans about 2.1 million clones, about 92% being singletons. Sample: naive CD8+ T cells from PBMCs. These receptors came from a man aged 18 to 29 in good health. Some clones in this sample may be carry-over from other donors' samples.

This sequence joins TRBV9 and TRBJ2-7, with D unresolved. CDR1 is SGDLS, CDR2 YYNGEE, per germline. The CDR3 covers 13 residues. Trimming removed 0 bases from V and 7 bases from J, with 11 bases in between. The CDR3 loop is CASSVGYASEQYF. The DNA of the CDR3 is TGTGCCAGCAGCGTAGGGTACGCTTCGGAGCAGTACTTC.

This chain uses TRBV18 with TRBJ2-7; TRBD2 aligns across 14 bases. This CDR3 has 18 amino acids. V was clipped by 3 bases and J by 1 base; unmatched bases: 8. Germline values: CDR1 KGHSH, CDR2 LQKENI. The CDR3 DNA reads TGTGCCAGCTCACCCGGGACTAGCGGGAGTCAAGGGTCCTACGAGCAGTACTTC. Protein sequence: CASSPGTSGSQGSYEQYF.

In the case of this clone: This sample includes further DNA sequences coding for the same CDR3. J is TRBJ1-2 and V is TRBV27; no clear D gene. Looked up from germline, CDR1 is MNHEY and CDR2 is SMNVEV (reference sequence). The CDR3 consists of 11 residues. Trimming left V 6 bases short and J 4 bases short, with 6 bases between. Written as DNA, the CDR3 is TGTGCCAGCAGCAGTGGCTATGGCTACACCTTC. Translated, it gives CASSSGYGYTF.

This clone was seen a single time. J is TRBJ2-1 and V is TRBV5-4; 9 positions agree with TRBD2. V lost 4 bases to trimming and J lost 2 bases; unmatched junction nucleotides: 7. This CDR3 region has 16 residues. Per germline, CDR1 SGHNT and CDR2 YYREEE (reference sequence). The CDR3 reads CASSRTAGGPYNEQFF. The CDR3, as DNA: TGTGCCAGCAGCCGGACGGCGGGAGGGCCCTACAATGAGCAGTTCTTC.

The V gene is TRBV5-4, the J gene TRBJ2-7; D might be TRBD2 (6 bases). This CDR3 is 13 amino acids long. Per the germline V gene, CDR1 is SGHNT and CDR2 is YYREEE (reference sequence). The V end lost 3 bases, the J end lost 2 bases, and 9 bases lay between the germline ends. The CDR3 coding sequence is TGTGCCAGCAGCTATAGCGGAGCCTACGAGCAGTACTTC. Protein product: CASSYSGAYEQYF.

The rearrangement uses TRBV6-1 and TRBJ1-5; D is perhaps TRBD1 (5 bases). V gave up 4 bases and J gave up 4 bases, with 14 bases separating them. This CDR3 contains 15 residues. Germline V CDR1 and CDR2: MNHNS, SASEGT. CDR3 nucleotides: TGTGCCAGCAGTGGCCGAGTGGGGGGAAATCAGCCCCAGCATTTT. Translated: CASSGRVGGNQPQHF.

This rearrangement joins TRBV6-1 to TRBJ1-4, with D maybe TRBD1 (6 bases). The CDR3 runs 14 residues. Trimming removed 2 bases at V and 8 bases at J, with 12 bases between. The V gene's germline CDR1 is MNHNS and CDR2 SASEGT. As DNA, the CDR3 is TGTGCCAGCAGTGAATTCCAGGGGTGGGAAAAACTGTTTTTT. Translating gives CASSEFQGWEKLFF.

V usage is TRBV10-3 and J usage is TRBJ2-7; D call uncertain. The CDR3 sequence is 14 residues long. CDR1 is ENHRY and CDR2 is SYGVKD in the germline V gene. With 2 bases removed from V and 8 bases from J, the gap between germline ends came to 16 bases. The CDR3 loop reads CAISELDGPGKQYF. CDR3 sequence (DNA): TGTGCCATCAGTGAGCTGGATGGCCCCGGCAAGCAGTACTTC.

For the CDR3, the DNA is TGTGCCAGCAGTACAACAGGGGACTATGGCTACACCTTC. This gives the protein CASSTTGDYGYTF. V is TRBV27 and J is TRBJ1-2; 7 nucleotides align to TRBD1. Unmatched junction bases numbered 3, after V lost 5 bases and J lost 3 bases. The CDR3 totals 13 residues. Germline CDR1 MNHEY, CDR2 SMNVEV (reference sequence).

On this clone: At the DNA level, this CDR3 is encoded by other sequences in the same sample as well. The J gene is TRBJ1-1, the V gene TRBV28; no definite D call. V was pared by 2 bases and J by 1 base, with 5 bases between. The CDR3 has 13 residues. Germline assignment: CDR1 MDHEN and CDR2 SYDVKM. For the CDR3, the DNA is TGTGCCAGCAGTTTAGGGGAGAACACTGAAGCTTTCTTT. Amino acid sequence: CASSLGENTEAFF.

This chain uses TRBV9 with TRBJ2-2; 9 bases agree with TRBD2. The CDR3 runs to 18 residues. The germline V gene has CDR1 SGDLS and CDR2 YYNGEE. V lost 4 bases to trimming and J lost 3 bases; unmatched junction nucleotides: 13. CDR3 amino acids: CASSNRVGAGGDTGELFF. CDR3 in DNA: TGTGCCAGCAGCAACAGGGTTGGAGCGGGAGGTGACACCGGGGAGCTGTTTTTT.

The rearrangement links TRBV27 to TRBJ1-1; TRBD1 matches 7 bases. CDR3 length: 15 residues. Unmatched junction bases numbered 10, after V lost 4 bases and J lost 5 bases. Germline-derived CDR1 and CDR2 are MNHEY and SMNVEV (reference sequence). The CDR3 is CASSSSRRGDTEAFF. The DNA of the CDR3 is TGTGCCAGCAGTTCCTCCCGCAGGGGGGATACTGAAGCTTTCTTT.

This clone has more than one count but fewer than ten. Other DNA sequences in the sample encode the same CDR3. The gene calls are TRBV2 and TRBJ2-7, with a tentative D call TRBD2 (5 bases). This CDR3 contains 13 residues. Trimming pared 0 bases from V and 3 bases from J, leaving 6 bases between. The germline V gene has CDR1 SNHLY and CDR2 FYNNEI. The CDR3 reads CASSEARGYEQYF. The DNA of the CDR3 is TGTGCCAGCAGTGAAGCCCGGGGCTACGAGCAGTACTTC.

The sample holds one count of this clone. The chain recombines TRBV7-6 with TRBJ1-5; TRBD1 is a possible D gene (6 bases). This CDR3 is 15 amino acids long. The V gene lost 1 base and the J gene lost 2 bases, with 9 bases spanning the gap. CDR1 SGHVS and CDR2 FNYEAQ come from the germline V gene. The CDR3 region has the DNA TGTGCCAGCAGCTTAGAGGGGGGGGGCAATCAGCCCCAGCATTTT. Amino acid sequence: CASSLEGGGNQPQHF.

The CDR3 sequence is CSVGTGFRVNYGYTF. The CDR3 region has the DNA TGCAGCGTAGGGACAGGGTTTAGGGTTAACTATGGCTACACCTTC. The V gene is TRBV29-1, the J gene TRBJ1-2, with 9 bases that match TRBD1. Germline V gene lookup returns CDR1 SQVTM and CDR2 ANQGSEA. Unmatched junction bases numbered 9, after V lost 6 bases and J lost 1 base. The CDR3 sequence is 15 residues long.

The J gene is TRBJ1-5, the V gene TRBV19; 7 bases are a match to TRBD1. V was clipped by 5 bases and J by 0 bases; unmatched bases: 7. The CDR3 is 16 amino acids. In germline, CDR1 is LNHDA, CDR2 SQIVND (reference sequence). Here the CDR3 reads CASSVSTGYSNQPQHF. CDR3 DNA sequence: TGTGCCAGTAGTGTCTCGACAGGGTATAGCAATCAGCCCCAGCATTTT.

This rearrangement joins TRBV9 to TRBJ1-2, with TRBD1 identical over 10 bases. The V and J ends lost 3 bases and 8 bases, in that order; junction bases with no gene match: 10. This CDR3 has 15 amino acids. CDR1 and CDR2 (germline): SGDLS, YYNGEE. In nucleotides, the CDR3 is TGTGCCAGCAGCGGTGGGACAGGGGAAACGGTGGGCTACACCTTC. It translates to CASSGGTGETVGYTF.